Presented here are 21 T cell receptor beta chains from one specimen sequenced in a study of radiation and T cells in renal cell carcinoma. Some clones are missing from TCRdb's copy, which holds only in-frame ones; the method was immunoSEQ multiplex PCR. This repertoire shows tens of thousands of clones, 85% found once; its top ten account for approximately 8.6%. The time point denotes: blood 4 weeks post-SBRT, at nephrectomy. Treatment indicated: 15 Gy SBRT to primary tumor, nephrectomy 4 weeks later. The sample consisted of blood, taken from a patient whose treatment included radiotherapy and nephrectomy. The source of these receptors is a man aged 50-59 years with renal cell carcinoma.

The chain combines TRBV9 with TRBJ1-3; 11 bases agree with TRBD1. Germline assignment: CDR1 SGDLS and CDR2 YYNGEE. This CDR3 spans 16 amino acids. V shed 0 bases, J shed 3 bases, and the junction held 2 bases outside the gene matches. The CDR3 loop reads CASSVGGQGVGNTIYF. The CDR3 DNA reads as TGTGCCAGCAGCGTAGGGGGACAGGGGGTTGGAAACACCATATATTTT.

The chain carries TRBV6-1 and TRBJ1-1; tentative D call: TRBD1 (6 bases). Germline V gene data show CDR1 as MNHNS and CDR2 as SASEGT. V lost 6 bases, J lost 1 base, and 12 bases lay in between. CDR3 size: 14 residues. CDR3 sequence reads: CASSHGTQNTEAFF. The CDR3 nucleotides read TGTGCCAGCAGCCACGGGACACAGAACACTGAAGCTTTCTTT.

This clone has just one count. The V gene is TRBV5-6, the J gene TRBJ2-5; D is unresolved. The germline gives CDR1 SGHDT, CDR2 YYEEEE. The length of the CDR3 is 11 residues. Trimming took 0 bases from V and 7 from J, leaving 4 bases between them. CDR3 bases: TGTGCCAGCAGCTTGGGGGGGACCCAGTACTTC. This encodes CASSLGGTQYF. Full variable domain (outside the CDR3, taken from reference TRBV5-6 and TRBJ2-5): DAGVTQSPTHLIKTRGQQVTLRCSPKSGHDTVSWYQQALGQGPQFIFQYYEEEERQRGNFPDRFSGHQFPNYSSELNVNALLLGDSALYLCASSLGGTQYFGPGTRLLVL.

The J gene is TRBJ2-1, the V gene TRBV5-1, with 8 bases fitting TRBD2. Germline CDR1 and CDR2: SGHRS and YFSETQ. The V segment lost 0 bases and the J segment 4 bases; nucleotides outside the gene matches: 6. This CDR3 is built from 16 residues. For the CDR3, the DNA is TGCGCCAGCAGCTTGGCCTCAGCGGGAGTGTACAATGAGCAGTTCTTC. This gives the protein CASSLASAGVYNEQFF.

The chain employs TRBV5-1 and TRBJ2-3; D perhaps matches TRBD2 (5 bases). The CDR3 has 16 residues. Germline CDR1 reads SGHRS; CDR2 reads YFSETQ. With 0 bases removed from V and 1 base from J, the gap between germline ends came to 12 bases. This CDR3 is CASSLGSSRGTDTQYF. In nucleotides, the CDR3 is TGCGCCAGCAGCTTGGGTTCATCGAGGGGCACAGATACGCAGTATTTT.

Regarding this clone: Other DNA sequences from this sample encode an identical CDR3 as well. The chain couples TRBV7-9 to TRBJ2-7, with 10 bases lining up with TRBD1. V was clipped by 3 bases and J by 5 bases; unmatched bases: 13. The V gene's germline CDR1 is SEHNR and CDR2 FQNEAQ (reference sequence). The CDR3 is 17 residues long. CDR3 residues: CASSFYARTGGEDEQYF. The DNA of the CDR3 is TGTGCCAGCAGCTTCTATGCCCGGACAGGGGGAGAGGACGAGCAGTACTTC.

The chain joins TRBV7-2 to TRBJ1-5; D not resolved. CDR3 length: 13 amino acids. Per the germline V gene, CDR1 is SGHTA and CDR2 is FQGNSA. The V end was cut by 3 bases, the J end by 4 bases, with 7 bases between. This CDR3 reads CASSLFLNQPQHF. CDR3 DNA: TGTGCCAGCAGCTTGTTTCTGAATCAGCCCCAGCATTTT.

The rearrangement joins TRBV27 to TRBJ2-1; D may be TRBD1 (5 bases). The CDR3 extends over 13 amino acids. Trimming removed 7 bases from V and 9 bases from J, with 16 bases in between. Germline lookup yields CDR1 MNHEY and CDR2 SMNVEV (reference sequence). This chain's CDR3 is CASIPLGAVEQFF. The CDR3 bases are TGTGCCAGCATCCCCCTAGGGGCTGTTGAGCAGTTCTTC.

The chain's CDR3 is CASSSDRGHGYGYTF. The CDR3 DNA is TGTGCCAGCAGTTCGGACAGGGGGCATGGTTATGGCTACACCTTC. The chain links TRBV6-5 to TRBJ1-2; TRBD1 aligns across 11 bases. Germline V lookup: CDR1 MNHEY, CDR2 SVGAGI. J lost 5 bases, V lost 4 bases, and 6 bases had no gene match. The CDR3 extends over 15 amino acids.

V and J are TRBV5-1 and TRBJ2-6; 13 bases agree with TRBD2. This CDR3 contains 18 residues. CDR1 SGHRS and CDR2 YFSETQ come from the germline V gene. With 4 bases clipped from V and 0 bases from J, the junction kept 4 bases outside the gene matches. The CDR3 sequence: CASSPGTSGNSGANVLTF. CDR3 DNA sequence: TGCGCCAGCAGCCCGGGGACTAGCGGGAACTCTGGGGCCAACGTCCTGACTTTC.

This clone was seen once. The chain carries TRBV27 and TRBJ1-6, with a possible D match to TRBD1 (6 bases). V was trimmed by 5 bases and J by 7 bases, leaving 12 bases between them. Germline assignment: CDR1 MNHEY and CDR2 SMNVEV (reference sequence). The CDR3 totals 14 residues. CDR3 amino acids: CASSPLQGNSPLHF. CDR3 DNA sequence: TGTGCCAGCAGTCCCCTACAGGGAAATTCACCCCTCCACTTT.

This CDR3 is CASSLQGMNTEAFF. The CDR3 region has the DNA TGTGCCAGCAGCTTGCAGGGCATGAACACTGAAGCTTTCTTT. The rearrangement links TRBV7-9 to TRBJ1-1; possible D gene TRBD1, 5 bases. Trimming left V 3 bases short and J 0 bases short, with 8 bases between. CDR3 length: 14 amino acids. CDR1 and CDR2 (germline): SEHNR, FQNEAQ (reference sequence).

V and J are TRBV7-9 and TRBJ1-5; D gene ambiguous. This CDR3 spans 12 amino acids. Germline lookup yields CDR1 SEHNR and CDR2 FQNEAQ (reference sequence). Trimming took 8 bases from V and 6 from J, leaving 11 bases between them. The CDR3 coding sequence is TGTGCCAGCGGTCGGGAAAGTCAGCCCCAGCATTTT. This sequence encodes CASGRESQPQHF.

This clone was recorded a few times. Other DNA sequences in this specimen translate into the identical CDR3. V is TRBV5-1 and J is TRBJ1-1, with D unclear. The CDR3 loop spans 14 amino acids. CDR1 and CDR2 from the germline V gene are SGHRS and YFSETQ. V dropped 0 bases and J dropped 1 base, with 7 bases sitting between them. The CDR3 DNA reads TGCGCCAGCAGCTTGGTTGGGCAGAACACTGAAGCTTTCTTT. Its translation is CASSLVGQNTEAFF.

The chain links TRBV7-3 to TRBJ1-2; 9 bases are shared with TRBD1. The germline gives CDR1 SGHTA, CDR2 FQGTGA. The V and J ends lost 5 bases and 7 bases, in that order; junction bases with no gene match: 5. There are 13 residues in the CDR3. The CDR3 nucleotides read TGTGCCAGCAGCCTTGACAGGGGGGGTGGCTACACCTTC. It yields the protein CASSLDRGGGYTF.

This chain joins TRBV6-1 and TRBJ2-2; 7 bases align to TRBD2. The germline V gene encodes CDR1 MNHNS and CDR2 SASEGT. V was pared by 8 bases and J by 7 bases, with 4 bases of the junction left unmatched. The CDR3 is made up of 12 amino acids. CDR3 nucleotide sequence: TGTGCCAGCGCTCTAGCGGACGGGGAGCTGTTTTTT. Its protein product is CASALADGELFF.

Turning to this clone: At one of its ends the junction is not consistent with the germline gene, which may arise from a read error. V is TRBV7-7 and J is TRBJ2-7; 10 nucleotides align to TRBD2. This CDR3 comprises 14 residues. Germline V CDR1 and CDR2: SSHAT, FNYEAQ (reference sequence). CDR3 sequence reads: CASSPLAGEGEQYF. In DNA form, the CDR3 reads TGTGCTAGCAGTCCGCTAGCGGGAGAAGGCGAGCAGTACTTC.

The chain links TRBV5-1 to TRBJ2-7, with D perhaps TRBD1 (6 bases). The V end was cut by 3 bases, the J end by 5 bases, with 15 bases between. Per the germline V gene, CDR1 is SGHRS and CDR2 is YFSETQ. CDR3 length equals 14 residues. CDR3 sequence reads: CASSSRTVLDEQYF. DNA for the CDR3: TGCGCCAGCAGCTCCCGGACAGTTTTGGACGAGCAGTACTTC.

This clone was seen just once. The chain links TRBV6-5 to TRBJ2-5; D is unresolved. Judging by the DNA end, TRBJ2-7 fits better; the J call may be wrong. The CDR3 is made up of 11 amino acids. CDR1 MNHEY and CDR2 SVGAGI come from the germline V gene. The DNA for the CDR3 is TGTGCCAGCAGTTCCCTCTACGAGCAGTACTTC. This codes for CASSSLYEQYF.

The rearrangement links TRBV7-6 to TRBJ1-1; TRBD1 matches 7 bases. V shed 1 base and J 5 bases; nucleotides not matched to a gene: 10. Germline-derived CDR1 and CDR2 are SGHVS and FNYEAQ. The CDR3 sequence is 16 residues long. The CDR3 spells CASSLGAGGDGTEAFF. CDR3 nucleotide sequence: TGTGCCAGCAGCTTAGGGGCAGGGGGGGATGGTACTGAAGCTTTCTTT.

CDR3 in amino acids: CASSSARQETQYF. For the CDR3, the DNA is TGCGCCAGCAGCTCCGCTAGGCAAGAGACCCAGTACTTC. This chain connects TRBV5-1 to TRBJ2-5, with D unclear. Looked up from germline, CDR1 is SGHRS and CDR2 is YFSETQ. V was cut by 3 bases and J by 2 bases, with 8 bases left in between. This CDR3 comprises 13 residues.